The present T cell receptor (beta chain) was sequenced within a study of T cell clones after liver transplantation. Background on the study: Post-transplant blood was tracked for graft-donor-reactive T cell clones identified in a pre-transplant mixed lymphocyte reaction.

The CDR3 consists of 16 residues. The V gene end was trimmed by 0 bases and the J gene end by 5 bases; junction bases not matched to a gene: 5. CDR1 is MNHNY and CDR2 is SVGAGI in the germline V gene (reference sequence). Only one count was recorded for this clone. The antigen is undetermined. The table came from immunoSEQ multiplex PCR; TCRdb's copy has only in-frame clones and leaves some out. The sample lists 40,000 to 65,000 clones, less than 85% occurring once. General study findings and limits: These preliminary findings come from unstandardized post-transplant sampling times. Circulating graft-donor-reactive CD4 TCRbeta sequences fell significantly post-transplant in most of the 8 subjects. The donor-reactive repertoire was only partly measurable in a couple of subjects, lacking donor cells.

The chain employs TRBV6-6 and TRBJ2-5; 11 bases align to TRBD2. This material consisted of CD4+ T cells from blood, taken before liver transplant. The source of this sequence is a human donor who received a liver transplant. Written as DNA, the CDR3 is TGTGCCAGCAGTTACTCCCTAGCGGGGGGCCGTGAGACCCAGTACTTC. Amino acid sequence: CASSYSLAGGRETQYF.